This TCR beta chain derives from a study of identical twins. V was pared by 0 bases and J by 6 bases, with 10 bases between. The CDR3 runs 13 residues. Germline V CDR1 and CDR2: SGHRS, YFSETQ. Unique molecular identifiers were present on the cDNA, which also gained a universal primer site by template switching. TCRdb passed the 5' RACE reads through MiXCR, listing each CDR3 protein once. The sample lists around 280,000 distinct CDR3 sequences, less than 9% occurring once. This clonotype occurred many times. Its antigen is undetermined. Study conclusions and caveats: Whereas memory repertoires showed no such difference, abundant cord blood beta clonotypes carried fewer insertions. Invariant cells of the MAIT and iNKT types might have partly distorted the zero-insertion analyses.

These same data were also listed under a study on yellow fever vaccine responses in identical twins.

Sequencing input: memory (CD45RO+) T cells sorted from blood. This receptor was identified in a woman under 30 in good health. The chain carries TRBV5-1 and TRBJ2-7; D might be TRBD2 (7 bases). CDR3 DNA sequence: TGCGCCAGCAGCTTGGGGCGGGGGCTCGAGCAGTACTTC. As protein: CASSLGRGLEQYF.